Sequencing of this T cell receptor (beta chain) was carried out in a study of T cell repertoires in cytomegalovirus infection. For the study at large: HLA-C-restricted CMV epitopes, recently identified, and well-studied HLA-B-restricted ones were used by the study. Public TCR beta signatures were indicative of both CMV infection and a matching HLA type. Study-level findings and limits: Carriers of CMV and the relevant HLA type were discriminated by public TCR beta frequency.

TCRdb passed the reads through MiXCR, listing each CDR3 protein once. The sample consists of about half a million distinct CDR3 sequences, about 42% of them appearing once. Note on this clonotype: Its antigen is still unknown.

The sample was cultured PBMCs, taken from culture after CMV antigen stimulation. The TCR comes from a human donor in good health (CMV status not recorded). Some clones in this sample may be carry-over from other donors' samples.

The CDR3 loop reads CASSQVQRTPLHF. CDR3 coding DNA: TGTGCCAGCAGCCAGGTCCAGAGAACACCCCTCCACTTT. The J gene is TRBJ1-6, the V gene TRBV3-1, with D unresolved. CDR3 length equals 13 residues. Germline V gene lookup returns CDR1 LGHDT and CDR2 YNNKEL (reference sequence). The V gene lost 3 bases and the J gene lost 11 bases, with 11 bases spanning the gap.